The rows below give T cell receptor beta chains drawn from one sample of a study of identical twins. TCRdb re-called the 5' RACE reads with MiXCR, one entry per CDR3 protein. The sample includes hundreds of thousands of distinct CDR3 sequences, approximately 13% seen only once; the top ten take about 1.5%. The same data also went into a second study, on yellow fever vaccine responses in identical twins.

Specimen: PBMCs. These receptors were taken from a woman under 30 in good health. CDR3s include the opening cysteine and the closing phenylalanine or tryptophan. A D gene is named only where the DNA matches it firmly. Size is stated for part of the rows, as once, few or many counts, or as a class when the clone is expanded.

v_call	d_call	clone_size	j_call	cdr3_aa	cdr3_nt
TRBV7-9	NA	few	TRBJ1-6	CASSLGQGSSTPLHF	TGTGCCAGCAGCTTAGGGCAGGGGTCCTCTACACCCCTCCACTTT
TRBV6-5	TRBD1	NA	TRBJ2-1	CASSYRTGGRYNEQFF	TGTGCCAGCAGTTACAGGACAGGGGGTCGCTACAATGAGCAGTTCTTC
TRBV20-1	NA	NA	TRBJ2-5	CSAREGLGPGTQYF	TGCAGTGCTAGGGAGGGACTGGGCCCCGGGACCCAGTACTTC
TRBV25-1	NA	few	TRBJ2-7	CASSEYPDSNYEQYF	TGTGCCAGCAGTGAATACCCCGACAGCAACTACGAGCAGTACTTC
TRBV7-3	TRBD2	NA	TRBJ2-1	CASSLSSGTNEQFF	TGTGCCAGCAGCTTATCTAGCGGGACTAATGAGCAGTTCTTC
TRBV7-9	TRBD2	few	TRBJ2-5	CASSSTAGKETQYF	TGTGCCAGCAGCTCGACAGCGGGGAAGGAGACCCAGTACTTC
TRBV20-1	NA	NA	TRBJ2-3	CSATLVSGTDTQYF	TGCAGTGCTACACTAGTGAGTGGCACAGATACGCAGTATTTT
TRBV7-6	TRBD2	NA	TRBJ2-1	CASSPQSASGGAAYNEQFF	TGTGCCAGCAGCCCCCAGTCGGCTAGCGGGGGGGCAGCCTACAATGAGCAGTTCTTC
TRBV5-1	NA	NA	TRBJ2-5	CASSSPPNQETQYF	TGCGCCAGCAGTAGTCCCCCAAACCAAGAGACCCAGTACTTC
TRBV29-1	NA	many	TRBJ2-1	CSVPQAHEQFF	TGCAGCGTTCCCCAAGCCCATGAGCAGTTCTTC
TRBV15	NA	few	TRBJ2-7	CATSREDRPYEQYF	TGTGCCACCAGCAGAGAGGACAGACCCTACGAGCAGTACTTC
TRBV9	NA	NA	TRBJ2-7	CASSVEGYLDEQYF	TGTGCCAGCAGCGTAGAGGGGTACCTTGACGAGCAGTACTTC
TRBV4-1	NA	many	TRBJ2-3	CASSQLAGKDLTDTQYF	TGCGCCAGCAGCCAGTTAGCCGGAAAGGACCTCACAGATACGCAGTATTTT
TRBV5-1	TRBD1	NA	TRBJ1-5	CASSLAGQVNQPQHF	TGCGCCAGCAGCTTGGCCGGACAGGTCAATCAGCCCCAGCATTTT